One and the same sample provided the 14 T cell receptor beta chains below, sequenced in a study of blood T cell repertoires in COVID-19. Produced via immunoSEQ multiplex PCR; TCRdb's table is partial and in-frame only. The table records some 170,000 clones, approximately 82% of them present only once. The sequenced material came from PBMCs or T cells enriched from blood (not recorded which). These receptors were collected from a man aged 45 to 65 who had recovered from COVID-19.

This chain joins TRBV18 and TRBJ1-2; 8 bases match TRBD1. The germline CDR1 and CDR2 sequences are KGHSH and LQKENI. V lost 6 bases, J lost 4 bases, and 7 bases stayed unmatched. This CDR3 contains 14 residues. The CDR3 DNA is TGTGCCAGCTCCCCGGGACAGGAGGCCTATGGCTACACCTTC. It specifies CASSPGQEAYGYTF.

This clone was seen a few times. The CDR3 loop reads CASSLGGSVAWEQYF. CDR3 DNA sequence: TGTGCCAGCAGCCTCGGTGGTAGCGTGGCCTGGGAGCAGTACTTC. The genes are TRBV5-6 and TRBJ2-7; possible D gene TRBD2, 5 bases. CDR3 size: 15 residues. The V gene's germline CDR1 is SGHDT and CDR2 YYEEEE. The V and J ends lost 4 bases and 7 bases respectively, with 21 bases between them.

The CDR3 nucleotides read TGTGCCAGCAGCCCGGGACAGGGATATTCCTACGAGCAGTACTTC. It translates to CASSPGQGYSYEQYF. The V call is TRBV7-8, the J call TRBJ2-7; 9 bases are shared with TRBD1. This CDR3 is built from 15 residues. V gave up 5 bases and J gave up 1 base; unmatched junction bases: 6. Germline loops: CDR1 SGHVS, CDR2 FQNEAQ.

The CDR3 reads CASTNGGTGGDINGYTF. The DNA for the CDR3 is TGTGCCAGCACGAATGGGGGAACAGGGGGCGATATTAATGGCTACACCTTC. The genes are TRBV6-4 and TRBJ1-2; 9 bases line up with TRBD1. The CDR3 extends over 17 amino acids. Looked up from germline, CDR1 is MRHNA and CDR2 is SNTAGT. Losses at the gene ends were 7 bases for V and 6 bases for J; bases not matched to a gene: 18.

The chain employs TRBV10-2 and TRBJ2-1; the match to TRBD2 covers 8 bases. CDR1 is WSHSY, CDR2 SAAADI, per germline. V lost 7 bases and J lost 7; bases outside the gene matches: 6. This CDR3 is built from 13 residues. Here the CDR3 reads CASTLAGQNEQFF. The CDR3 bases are TGCGCCAGCACCTTAGCGGGGCAAAATGAGCAGTTCTTC.

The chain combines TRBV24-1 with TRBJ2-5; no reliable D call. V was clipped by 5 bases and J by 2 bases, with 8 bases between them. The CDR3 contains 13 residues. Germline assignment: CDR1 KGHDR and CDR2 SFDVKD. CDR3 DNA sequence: TGTGCCACCAGTGGTTCAGGTCAAGAGACCCAGTACTTC. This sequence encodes CATSGSGQETQYF.

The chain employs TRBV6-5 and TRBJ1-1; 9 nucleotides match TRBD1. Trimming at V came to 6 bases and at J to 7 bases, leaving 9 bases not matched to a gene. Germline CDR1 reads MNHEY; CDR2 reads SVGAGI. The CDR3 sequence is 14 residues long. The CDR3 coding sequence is TGTGCCAGCAGGGTACAGGGGGCGTCGGGTGAAGCTTTCTTT. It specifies CASRVQGASGEAFF.

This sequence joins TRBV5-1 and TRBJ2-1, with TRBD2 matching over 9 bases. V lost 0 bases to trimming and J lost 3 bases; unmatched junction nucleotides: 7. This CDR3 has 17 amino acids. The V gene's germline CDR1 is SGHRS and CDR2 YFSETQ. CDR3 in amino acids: CASSLENIAGDYNEQFF. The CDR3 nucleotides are TGCGCCAGCAGCTTGGAAAATATAGCGGGGGACTACAATGAGCAGTTCTTC.

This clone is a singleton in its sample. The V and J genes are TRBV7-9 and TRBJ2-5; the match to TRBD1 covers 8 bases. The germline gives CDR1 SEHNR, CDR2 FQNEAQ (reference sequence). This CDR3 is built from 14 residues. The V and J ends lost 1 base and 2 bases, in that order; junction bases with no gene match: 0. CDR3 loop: CASSLGTGQETQYF. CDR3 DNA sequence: TGTGCCAGCAGCTTAGGGACAGGGCAAGAGACCCAGTACTTC.

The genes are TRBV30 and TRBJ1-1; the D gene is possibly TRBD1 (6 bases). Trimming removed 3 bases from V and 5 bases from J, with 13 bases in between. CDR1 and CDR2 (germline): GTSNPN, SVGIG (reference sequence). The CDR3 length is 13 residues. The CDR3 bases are TGTGCCTGGAGGAGGGACATGGGGACTGAAGCTTTCTTT. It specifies CAWRRDMGTEAFF.

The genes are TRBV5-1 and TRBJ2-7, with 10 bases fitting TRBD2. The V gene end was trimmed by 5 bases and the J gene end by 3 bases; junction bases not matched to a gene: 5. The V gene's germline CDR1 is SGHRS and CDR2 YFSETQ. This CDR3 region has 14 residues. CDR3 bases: TGCGCCAGCAGACTAGCGGGGACCAACTACGAGCAGTACTTC. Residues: CASRLAGTNYEQYF.

CDR3 coding DNA: TGTGCCAGCAGCCTGCCAGGGGGAATGAACACTGAAGCTTTCTTT. Translated, it gives CASSLPGGMNTEAFF. The chain combines TRBV5-6 with TRBJ1-1, with 7 bases fitting TRBD1. Germline assignment: CDR1 SGHDT and CDR2 YYEEEE. This CDR3 comprises 15 residues. V was clipped by 4 bases and J by 0 bases; unmatched bases: 6.

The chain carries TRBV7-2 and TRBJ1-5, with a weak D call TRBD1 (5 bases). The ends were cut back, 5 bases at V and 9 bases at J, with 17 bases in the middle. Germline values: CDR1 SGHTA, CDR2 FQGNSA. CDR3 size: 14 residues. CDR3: CASSPPPPQGPQHF. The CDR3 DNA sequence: TGTGCCAGCAGCCCTCCCCCTCCCCAGGGGCCCCAGCATTTT.

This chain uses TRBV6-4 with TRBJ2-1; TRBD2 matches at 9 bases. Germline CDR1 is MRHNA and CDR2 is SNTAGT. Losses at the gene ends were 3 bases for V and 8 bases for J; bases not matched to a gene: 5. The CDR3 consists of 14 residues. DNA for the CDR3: TGTGCCAGCAGTGAGGAGCGGGGGGCCGATGAGCAGTTCTTC. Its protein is CASSEERGADEQFF.